This passage covers 19 T cell receptor beta chains from one sample sequenced in a study of Ad26.COV2.S vaccination and SARS-CoV-2 variants. Stated treatment: some 20 received Ad26.COV2.S at low or high dose, single or two shots; roughly five received placebo; per-sample allocation not given. Collection of samples fell on day 63 after the first vaccine or placebo injection. Measured with immunoSEQ multiplex PCR; TCRdb has only the in-frame clones, and not every one. The repertoire consists of around 450,000 clones, with about 91% occurring once and the leading ten covering roughly 2.5%. This specimen consisted of peripheral blood, obtained in a trial of Ad26.COV2.S vaccine versus placebo. Receptors originate from a person aged 18-60 years who received the Ad26.COV2.S COVID-19 vaccine or a placebo.

This sequence joins TRBV7-9 and TRBJ1-1; no reliable D call. Trimming took off 2 bases at V and 7 bases at J, with 5 bases between the two ends. This CDR3 is 11 amino acids long. CDR1 and CDR2 (germline): SEHNR, FQNEAQ (reference sequence). CDR3 DNA sequence: TGTGCCAGCAGCTTACGGAGTGAAGCTTTCTTT. This encodes CASSLRSEAFF. The full variable domain, with the rest looked up from reference TRBV7-9 and TRBJ1-1, is DTGVSQNPRHKITKRGQNVTFRCDPISEHNRLYWYRQTLGQGPEFLTYFQNEAQLEKSRLLSDRFSAERPKGSFSTLEIQRTEQGDSAMYLCASSLRSEAFFGQGTRLTVV.

V is TRBV6-5 and J is TRBJ2-3, with D tentatively TRBD2 (6 bases). This CDR3 spans 11 amino acids. V was pared by 6 bases and J by 8 bases, with 9 bases between. Germline V lookup: CDR1 MNHEY, CDR2 SVGAGI. The CDR3 region is CASSLASTQYF. The DNA of the CDR3 is TGTGCCAGCAGCCTAGCGAGTACGCAGTATTTT.

CDR3 DNA: TGCGCCAGCAGCCCCGTACCGGGCAATAATGAAAAACTGTTTTTT. This sequence encodes CASSPVPGNNEKLFF. The V and J genes are TRBV5-1 and TRBJ1-4, with D uncertain. CDR3 length equals 15 residues. The V and J ends lost 4 bases and 4 bases respectively, with 14 bases between them. Germline V gives CDR1 SGHRS, CDR2 YFSETQ.

The gene calls are TRBV7-8 and TRBJ1-2, with D perhaps matching TRBD1 (5 bases). Trimming removed 0 bases from V and 0 bases from J, with 20 bases in between. Germline V lookup: CDR1 SGHVS, CDR2 FQNEAQ. The CDR3 sequence is 19 residues long. The CDR3 sequence is CASSLADWMQGPPNYGYTF. Written as DNA, the CDR3 is TGTGCCAGCAGCTTAGCAGATTGGATGCAGGGACCCCCTAACTATGGCTACACCTTC.

V usage is TRBV19 and J usage is TRBJ2-7; 7 bases are shared with TRBD1. V was clipped by 2 bases and J by 6 bases; unmatched bases: 1. This CDR3 spans 12 amino acids. The germline V gene has CDR1 LNHDA and CDR2 SQIVND (reference sequence). Here the CDR3 DNA reads TGTGCCAGTAGTATACCAGGGGGCGAGCAGTACGTC. Its translation is CASSIPGGEQYV.

This clone appeared a few times. The chain combines TRBV14 with TRBJ2-7; 7 bases fit TRBD1. The V and J ends lost 3 bases and 3 bases, in that order; junction bases with no gene match: 2. From germline, CDR1 is SGHDN and CDR2 FVKESK. This CDR3 spans 13 amino acids. CDR3 protein: CASSQGTDYEQYV. The CDR3 nucleotides are TGTGCCAGCAGCCAGGGGACAGACTACGAGCAGTACGTC.

The chain recombines TRBV4-2 with TRBJ1-2, with 7 nucleotides matching TRBD1. Germline V CDR1 and CDR2: LGHNA, YNFKEQ. The CDR3 spans 16 residues. Trimming at V came to 0 bases and at J to 2 bases, leaving 6 bases not matched to a gene. CDR3 DNA sequence: TGTGCCAGCAGCCAAGAACCAGGGGGAAAAAACTATGGCTACACCTTC. Translation gives CASSQEPGGKNYGYTF.

The rearrangement joins TRBV5-1 to TRBJ1-1; TRBD1 agrees at 8 bases. This CDR3 has 15 amino acids. Germline loops: CDR1 SGHRS, CDR2 YFSETQ. J lost 3 bases, V lost 4 bases, and 8 bases had no gene match. CDR3 nucleotide sequence: TGCGCCAGCAGCGATGACAGGGGAGGGCACACTGAAGCTTTCTTT. Protein sequence: CASSDDRGGHTEAFF.

CDR3 in amino acids: CASSLNGDDYNSPLHF. CDR3 bases: TGTGCCAGCAGTTTAAACGGGGACGATTATAATTCACCCCTCCACTTT. This rearrangement joins TRBV28 to TRBJ1-6, with D possibly matching TRBD1 (5 bases). The V gene's germline CDR1 is MDHEN and CDR2 SYDVKM. Trimming cost V 2 bases and J 4 bases, with 12 bases left between them. The CDR3 length is 16 residues.

V gene TRBV2 combines with J gene TRBJ1-5; possible D gene TRBD1, 6 bases. The V end lost 7 bases, the J end lost 1 base, and 14 bases lay between the germline ends. Germline-derived CDR1 and CDR2 are SNHLY and FYNNEI. This CDR3 region has 15 residues. CDR3 region: CASTRTGASNQPQHF. The CDR3 nucleotides are TGTGCCAGCACTAGGACGGGGGCCAGCAATCAGCCCCAGCATTTT.

The chain is built from TRBV5-5 and TRBJ1-4; D may be TRBD1 (6 bases). The CDR3 extends over 15 amino acids. Looked up from germline, CDR1 is SGHKS and CDR2 is YYEKEE (reference sequence). The V end was cut by 2 bases, the J end by 0 bases, with 8 bases between. As DNA, the CDR3 is TGTGCCAGCAGCTTCGGACAGACAACTAATGAAAAACTGTTTTTT. Translation gives CASSFGQTTNEKLFF. Full variable domain (outside the CDR3, taken from reference TRBV5-5 and TRBJ1-4): DAGVTQSPTHLIKTRGQQVTLRCSPISGHKSVSWYQQVLGQGPQFIFQYYEKEERGRGNFPDRFSARQFPNYSSELNVNALLLGDSALYLCASSFGQTTNEKLFFGSGTQLSVL.

This chain uses TRBV6-6 with TRBJ1-5; possibly TRBD1 for D (5 bases). The germline CDR1 and CDR2 sequences are MNHNY and SVGAGI (reference sequence). The length of the CDR3 is 13 residues. Trimming removed 7 bases at V and 9 bases at J, with 16 bases between. CDR3 nucleotide sequence: TGTGCCAGCACCCAAAGGGGATCGGGGCCCCAGCATTTT. Translating it yields CASTQRGSGPQHF.

This chain joins TRBV28 and TRBJ2-1, with 16 bases lining up with TRBD2. Germline CDR1 reads MDHEN; CDR2 reads SYDVKM. V was pared by 4 bases and J by 4 bases, with 10 bases of the junction left unmatched. CDR3 size: 19 residues. CDR3 DNA: TGTGCCAGCAGTTCGGGGACTAGCGGGGGGGACCCTTCGTACAATGAGCAGTTCTTC. This translates into CASSSGTSGGDPSYNEQFF.

This chain links TRBV19 with TRBJ1-3; no clear D. Germline values: CDR1 LNHDA, CDR2 SQIVND (reference sequence). This CDR3 contains 14 residues. V was cut by 6 bases and J by 1 base, with 10 bases left in between. The DNA of the CDR3 is TGTGCCAGTAGAACTCATGGGTCTGGAAACACCATATATTTT. It is translated as CASRTHGSGNTIYF. Supplemented by reference TRBV19 and TRBJ1-3, the full variable domain reads DGGITQSPKYLFRKEGQNVTLSCEQNLNHDAMYWYRQDPGQGLRLIYYSQIVNDFQKGDIAEGYSVSREKKESFPLTVTSAQKNPTAFYLCASRTHGSGNTIYFGEGSWLTVV.

The chain joins TRBV9 to TRBJ1-4; D may be TRBD1 (6 bases). Germline V gives CDR1 SGDLS, CDR2 YYNGEE. Deletions cut 0 bases from V and 7 bases from J, with 13 bases between. This CDR3 has 15 amino acids. The CDR3 loop is CASSVGTAHSEKLFF. The CDR3 nucleotides read TGTGCCAGCAGCGTAGGGACAGCCCACTCTGAAAAACTGTTTTTT.

This CDR3 is CASSLGLAGNSYEQYF. Written as DNA, the CDR3 is TGTGCCAGCAGCTTAGGATTAGCAGGGAACTCCTACGAGCAGTACTTC. The genes are TRBV11-2 and TRBJ2-7; D possibly corresponds to TRBD1 (5 bases). The germline V gene has CDR1 SGHAT and CDR2 FQNNGV. The V gene lost 1 base and the J gene lost 0 bases, with 13 bases spanning the gap. CDR3 length: 16 amino acids.

This chain connects TRBV27 to TRBJ2-7; D possibly corresponds to TRBD1 (5 bases). The V gene lost 2 bases and the J gene lost 11 bases, with 16 bases spanning the gap. The CDR3 has 13 amino acids. Germline loops: CDR1 MNHEY, CDR2 SMNVEV (reference sequence). The CDR3 loop is CASSLLGWGEEYF. In DNA form, the CDR3 reads TGTGCCAGCAGTTTACTCGGCTGGGGCGAAGAGTACTTC.

The V and J genes are TRBV7-3 and TRBJ1-5; D unresolved. Germline loops: CDR1 SGHTA, CDR2 FQGTGA. V lost 4 bases, J lost 0 bases, and 13 bases lay in between. The CDR3 runs 16 residues. CDR3 nucleotides: TGTGCCAGCAGCTCTCACACGGGTTTTAGCAATCAGCCCCAGCATTTT. It codes for CASSSHTGFSNQPQHF.

The chain couples TRBV5-3 to TRBJ1-1; D is unresolved. TRBV5-3 is marked as an open reading frame, function uncertain. The CDR3 length is 15 residues. Trimming stripped 2 bases from V and 2 bases from J, with 13 bases between. In DNA, the CDR3 is TGTGCCAGAAGCTTTACAGTCACCTTCAACACTGAAGCTTTCTTT. Translation gives CARSFTVTFNTEAFF.